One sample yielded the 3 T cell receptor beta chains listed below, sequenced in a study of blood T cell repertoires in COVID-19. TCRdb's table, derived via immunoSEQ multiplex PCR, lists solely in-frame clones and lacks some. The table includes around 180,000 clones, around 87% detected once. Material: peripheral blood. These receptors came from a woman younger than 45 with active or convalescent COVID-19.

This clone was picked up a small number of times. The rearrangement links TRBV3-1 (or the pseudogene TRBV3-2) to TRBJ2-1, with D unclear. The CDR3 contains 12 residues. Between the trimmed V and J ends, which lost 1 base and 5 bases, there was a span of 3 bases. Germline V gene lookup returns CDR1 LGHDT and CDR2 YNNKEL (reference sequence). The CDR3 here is CASSQVDNEQFF. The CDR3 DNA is TGTGCCAGCAGCCAAGTCGACAATGAGCAGTTCTTC.

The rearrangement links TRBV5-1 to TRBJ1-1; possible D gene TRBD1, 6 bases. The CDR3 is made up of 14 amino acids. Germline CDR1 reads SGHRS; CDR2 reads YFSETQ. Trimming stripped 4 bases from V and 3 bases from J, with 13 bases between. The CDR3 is CASSPSGVDTEAFF. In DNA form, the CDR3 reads TGCGCCAGCAGCCCATCAGGGGTAGACACTGAAGCTTTCTTT.

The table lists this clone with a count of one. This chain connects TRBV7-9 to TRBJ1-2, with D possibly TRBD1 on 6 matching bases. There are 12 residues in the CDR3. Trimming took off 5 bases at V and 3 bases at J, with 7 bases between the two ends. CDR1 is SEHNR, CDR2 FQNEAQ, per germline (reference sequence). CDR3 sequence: CASSPGDYGYTF. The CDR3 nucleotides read TGTGCCAGCAGCCCAGGGGACTATGGCTACACCTTC.